The clone carrying this T cell receptor beta chain turned up a few times. The data were taken from a study of blood T cell repertoires in COVID-19. Germline CDR1 reads KGHSH; CDR2 reads LQKENI. The junction had 3 bases not matched to a gene; V was cut back by 3 bases and J by 1 base. There are 15 residues in the CDR3. Profiling relied on immunoSEQ multiplex PCR, and the TCRdb table lists in-frame clones only, not all of them. This sample carries approximately 380,000 clones, around 85% of them seen once, and the ten largest clones take 3% to 4.5%. This chain joins TRBV18 and TRBJ2-7; 10 bases line up with TRBD1. This TCR was recovered from a woman younger than 35 with acute or convalescent COVID-19. The material sequenced was peripheral blood. CDR3 protein: CASSPPGQGSYEQYF. As DNA, the CDR3 is TGTGCCAGCTCACCTCCGGGACAGGGGTCCTACGAGCAGTACTTC.